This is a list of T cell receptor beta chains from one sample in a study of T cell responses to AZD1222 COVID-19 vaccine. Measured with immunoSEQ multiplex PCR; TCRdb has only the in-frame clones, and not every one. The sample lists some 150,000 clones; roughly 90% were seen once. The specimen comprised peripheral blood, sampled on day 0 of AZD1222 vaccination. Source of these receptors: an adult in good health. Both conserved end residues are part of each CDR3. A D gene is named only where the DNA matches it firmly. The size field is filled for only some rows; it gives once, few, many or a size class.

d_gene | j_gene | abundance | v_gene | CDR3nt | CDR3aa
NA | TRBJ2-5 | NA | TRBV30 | TGTGCCTGGAGTGTACAGCGAACCCAGACCCAGTACTTC | CAWSVQRTQTQYF
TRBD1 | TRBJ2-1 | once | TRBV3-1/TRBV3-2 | TGTGCCAGCAGCCTAGGACAGGGGCTGGGGCTTTACAATGAGCAGTTCTTC | CASSLGQGLGLYNEQFF
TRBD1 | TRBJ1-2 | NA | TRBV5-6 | TGTGCCAGCAGCTTGGAAGGGACAGGGGAAATAACTAACTATGGCTACACCTTC | CASSLEGTGEITNYGYTF
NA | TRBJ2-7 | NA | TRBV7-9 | TGTGCCAGCAGCCGCCGAGCTGGTAGCGGTGAGACCTACGAGCAGTACTTC | CASSRRAGSGETYEQYF
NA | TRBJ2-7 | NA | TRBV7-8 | TGTGCCAGCAGCTTAGCGGTAGGCTACGAGCAGTACTTC | CASSLAVGYEQYF
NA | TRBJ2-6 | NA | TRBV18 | TGTGCCAGCTCACCATCTGGGGCCAACGTCCTGACTTTC | CASSPSGANVLTF
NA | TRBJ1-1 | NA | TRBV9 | TGTGCCAGCAGCGTAGTGTCTCGCGATCCAACTGAAGCTTTCTTT | CASSVVSRDPTEAFF
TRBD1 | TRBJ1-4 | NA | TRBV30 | TGTGCCTGGAGGGGACAGGGAGCGCCGCGTGAAAAACTGTTTTTT | CAWRGQGAPREKLFF
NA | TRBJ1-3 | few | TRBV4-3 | TGCGCCAGCAGCCAAGAAAGTACTTCCACGAGCTCTGGAAACACCATATATTTT | CASSQESTSTSSGNTIYF
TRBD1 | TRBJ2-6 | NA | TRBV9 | TGTGCCAGCAGCGTCAGGGGGCTGGGTTCTGGGGCCAACGTCCTGACTTTC | CASSVRGLGSGANVLTF
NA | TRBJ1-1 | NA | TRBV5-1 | TGCGCCAGCGAGGAAAATCGGGCGGGGAACACTGAAGCTTTCTTT | CASEENRAGNTEAFF
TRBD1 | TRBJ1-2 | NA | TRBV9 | TGTGCCAGCAGCGTAGAATGGGGGCCGGGACAGGGTTATGGCTACACCTTC | CASSVEWGPGQGYGYTF
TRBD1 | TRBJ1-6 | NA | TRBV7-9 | TGTGCCAGCAGCTTAGCGACAGGGGGTGGTTCACCCCTCCACTTT | CASSLATGGGSPLHF
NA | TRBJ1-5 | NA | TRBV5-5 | TGTGCCAGCAGCTTGGGGTTACAGGTTAGCAATCAGCCCCAGCATTTT | CASSLGLQVSNQPQHF
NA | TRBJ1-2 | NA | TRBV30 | TGTGCCTGGAGTGGGTCAGTGTATGGCTACACCTTC | CAWSGSVYGYTF
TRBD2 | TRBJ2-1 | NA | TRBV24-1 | TGTGCCACCAAAGGCCTAGCGGGAGAGGGTAATGAGCAGTTCTTC | CATKGLAGEGNEQFF
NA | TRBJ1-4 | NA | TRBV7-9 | TGTGCCAGCCACATGGACCGTGCGGGAGGCGAAAAACTGTTTTTT | CASHMDRAGGEKLFF
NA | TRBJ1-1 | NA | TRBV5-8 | TGTGCCAGCAGCCAGAGGGTTCCCACTGAAGCTTTCTTT | CASSQRVPTEAFF
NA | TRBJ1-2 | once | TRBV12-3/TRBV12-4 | TGTGCCAGCAGCCTCGGGCCAAATGGCTACACCTTC | CASSLGPNGYTF
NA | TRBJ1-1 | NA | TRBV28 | TGTGCCAGCGTTTTAGGCGGGCTTGAAGCTTTCTTT | CASVLGGLEAFF
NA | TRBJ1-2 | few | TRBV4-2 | TGTGCCAGCAGCCCGTTCCATGGATCCTATGGCTACACCTTC | CASSPFHGSYGYTF
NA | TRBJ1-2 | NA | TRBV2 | TGTGCCAGCAGTGACGGCAGGGAGTTGGGCTACACCTTC | CASSDGRELGYTF
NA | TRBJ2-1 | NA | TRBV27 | TGTGCCAGCAGTTTGAACCCTCCTGGCGGGGGCGGGAATGAGCAGTTCTTC | CASSLNPPGGGGNEQFF
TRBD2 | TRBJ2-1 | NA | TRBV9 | TGTGCCAGCAGCGTTTATAGCGGGAGAAGCTCCTACAATGAGCAGTTCTTC | CASSVYSGRSSYNEQFF
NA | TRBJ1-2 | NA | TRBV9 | TGTGCCAGCAGCTCTAATACGGTCCCGGGAACTAACTATGGCTACACCTTC | CASSSNTVPGTNYGYTF
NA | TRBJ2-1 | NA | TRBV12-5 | TGTGCTAGTGGTTCCATCTTACAGGGAAAACACAATGAGCAGTTCTTC | CASGSILQGKHNEQFF
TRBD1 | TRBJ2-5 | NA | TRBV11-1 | TGTGCCAGCAGCTCGGACAGGGGCCAAGAGACCCAGTACTTC | CASSSDRGQETQYF
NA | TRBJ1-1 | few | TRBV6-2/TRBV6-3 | TGTGCCAGCAGTTACGAGACAATGAACACTGAAGCTTTCTTT | CASSYETMNTEAFF
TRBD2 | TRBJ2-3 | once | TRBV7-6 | TGTGCCAGCACCCTTTCTAGCGGGAGGGCCATCACAGATACGCAGTATTTT | CASTLSSGRAITDTQYF
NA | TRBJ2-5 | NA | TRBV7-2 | TGTGCCAGCAGCCCCTTTGGTTTCCAAGAGACCCAGTACTTC | CASSPFGFQETQYF
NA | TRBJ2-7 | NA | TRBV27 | TGTGCCAGCACCCGACAGGGTGTAGCGGGCGAGCAGTACTTC | CASTRQGVAGEQYF
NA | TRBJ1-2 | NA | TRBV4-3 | TGCGCCAGCAGCCAAGATCCCGGGGGGAACTATGGCTACACCTTC | CASSQDPGGNYGYTF
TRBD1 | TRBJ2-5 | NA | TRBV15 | TGTGCCACCAGCAGGGACAGGGAAGAGACCCAGTACTTC | CATSRDREETQYF